The TCR beta chain under discussion was sequenced for a study of STAT3 mutations in large granular lymphocyte leukemia. Overall study findings and caveats: Suggested: STAT3 mutation was not the ancestral event for these clonal expansions. In 6 of 18 patients, new TCR clonotypes emerged after therapy. At least one immunodominant TCR beta clonotype appeared in every T-cell large granular lymphocyte leukemia patient.

TCRdb keeps only in-frame clones here, not all; method: immunoSEQ multiplex PCR. This table has 9,500 to 15,000 clones, about 70% appearing once. Trimming shortened V by 1 base and J by 7 bases, and 16 bases separated the two germline ends. Germline values: CDR1 SQVTM, CDR2 ANQGSEA. CDR3 length: 14 residues. On this clone: Its antigen is undetermined.

The sequenced sample consisted of peripheral blood mononuclear cells. This clonotype was sampled from a man in his 60s with T-cell large granular lymphocyte leukemia. Some clones in this sample may be carry-over from other donors' samples. The J gene is TRBJ1-1, the V gene TRBV29-1; D is uncertain. DNA for the CDR3: TGCAGCGTTGAAGCGGGGAAAGTAGGAATTGAAGCTTTCTTT. This encodes CSVEAGKVGIEAFF.